The 20 T cell receptor beta chains given below trace back to one sample, sequenced in a study of healthy donors' naive CD4 and CD8 T cells. Each TCR library used 400 to 600 ng of total RNA and a linear amplification protocol. TCRdb analysed the reads with MiXCR anew, one entry per CDR3 protein. The table lists about 180,000 distinct CDR3 sequences, about 74% of them singletons, with about 2.4% in the top ten. Sequencing input: naive CD4+ and CD8+ T cells sorted from blood, pooled from several donors. These receptors were collected from a pool of human donors in good health; the sample pools cells from several healthy donors.

Only one count was recorded for this clonotype. The rearrangement links TRBV29-1 to TRBJ2-3, with 9 bases fitting TRBD2. The ends lost 6 bases at V and 4 bases at J; junction bases unmatched: 11. This CDR3 comprises 15 residues. Germline V gene lookup returns CDR1 SQVTM and CDR2 ANQGSEA. This CDR3 reads CSVRGFSGGSDTQYF. DNA for the CDR3: TGCAGCGTCCGAGGCTTTAGCGGGGGCTCAGATACGCAGTATTTT.

This rearrangement joins TRBV20-1 to TRBJ2-2, with 12 bases that match TRBD2. This CDR3 contains 15 residues. V lost 6 bases to trimming and J lost 4 bases; unmatched junction nucleotides: 6. CDR1 and CDR2 from the germline V gene are DFQATT and SNEGSKA (reference sequence). The CDR3 loop reads CSATSTSGSTGELFF. The CDR3 DNA sequence: TGCAGTGCCACCTCGACTAGCGGGAGCACCGGGGAGCTGTTTTTT.

V gene TRBV10-3 combines with J gene TRBJ2-7; 9 positions match TRBD2. V was pared by 2 bases and J by 2 bases, with 1 base of the junction left unmatched. The CDR3 runs 14 residues. The germline gives CDR1 ENHRY, CDR2 SYGVKD. The CDR3 nucleotides read TGTGCCATCAGTGAGGCGGGAGGGCCCTACGAGCAGTACTTC. It codes for CAISEAGGPYEQYF.

This clonotype was detected only a few times. The chain recombines TRBV29-1 with TRBJ1-3; 7 nucleotides align to TRBD1. The trim removed 4 bases at V and 2 bases at J, leaving 14 bases unmatched. CDR1 and CDR2 from the germline V gene are SQVTM and ANQGSEA. The CDR3 length is 17 residues. The CDR3 region is CSVGGWTGTGAGNTIYF. The DNA of the CDR3 is TGCAGCGTTGGAGGATGGACAGGCACTGGGGCTGGAAACACCATATATTTT.

This chain connects TRBV29-1 to TRBJ1-5, with a tentative D call TRBD1 (6 bases). Per the germline V gene, CDR1 is SQVTM and CDR2 is ANQGSEA. This CDR3 region has 14 residues. V lost 4 bases and J lost 0, with 10 bases in between. DNA for the CDR3: TGCAGCGTTGCCAGCAGGGGTAGCAATCAGCCCCAGCATTTT. This encodes CSVASRGSNQPQHF.

The V and J genes are TRBV18 and TRBJ1-1, with no clear D. The germline gives CDR1 KGHSH, CDR2 LQKENI. Trimming stripped 3 bases from V and 3 bases from J, with 8 bases between. CDR3 length equals 13 residues. The CDR3 DNA sequence: TGTGCCAGCTCACCTCACAGAGACACTGAAGCTTTCTTT. Translating it yields CASSPHRDTEAFF.

This clonotype was counted only a few times. The chain employs TRBV27 and TRBJ2-7, with 11 bases that match TRBD2. The CDR3 is 16 amino acids. J lost 0 bases, V lost 7 bases, and 8 bases had no gene match. CDR1 MNHEY and CDR2 SMNVEV come from the germline V gene (reference sequence). The CDR3 reads CASTSLAGVNSYEQYF. The CDR3 bases are TGTGCCAGCACCTCACTAGCGGGAGTGAACTCCTACGAGCAGTACTTC.

This clonotype has a handful of counts. J is TRBJ2-1 and V is TRBV29-1; tentative D call: TRBD2 (5 bases). CDR1 and CDR2 from the germline V gene are SQVTM and ANQGSEA. V was trimmed by 6 bases and J by 8 bases, leaving 11 bases between them. The CDR3 has 11 amino acids. CDR3 sequence reads: CSVERVDEQFF. In DNA form, the CDR3 reads TGCAGCGTCGAGAGGGTCGATGAGCAGTTCTTC.

This clonotype was counted between two and nine times. The chain joins TRBV19 to TRBJ2-1; the match to TRBD1 covers 8 bases. The CDR3 has 17 amino acids. J gave up 3 bases and V 5 bases, and 12 bases lay outside the gene matches. Germline V gene data show CDR1 as LNHDA and CDR2 as SQIVND (reference sequence). The CDR3 loop reads CASSPDRGRDFYNEQFF. CDR3 DNA sequence: TGTGCCAGTAGTCCTGACAGGGGAAGGGATTTCTACAATGAGCAGTTCTTC.

This chain connects TRBV5-1 to TRBJ2-7; the D is unclear. The germline V gene has CDR1 SGHRS and CDR2 YFSETQ. The CDR3 covers 13 residues. The V end lost 1 base, the J end lost 2 bases, and 7 bases lay between the germline ends. CDR3 sequence (DNA): TGCGCCAGCAGCTTGAGTTCCACCTACGAGCAGTACTTC. Translation gives CASSLSSTYEQYF.

CDR3 in DNA: TGTGCCAGCTCACTTTATTCAGGGTTCGGCACTGAAGCTTTCTTT. Encoded protein: CASSLYSGFGTEAFF. The chain is built from TRBV18 and TRBJ1-1; TRBD1 might be the D (5 bases). The V end lost 4 bases, the J end lost 4 bases, and 16 bases lay between the germline ends. The CDR3 contains 15 residues. Germline V lookup: CDR1 KGHSH, CDR2 LQKENI.

The V and J genes are TRBV6-5 and TRBJ1-2, with D possibly matching TRBD1 (5 bases). Germline V gives CDR1 MNHEY, CDR2 SVGAGI. V was cut by 7 bases and J by 8 bases, with 29 bases left in between. The CDR3 contains 17 residues. CDR3 sequence (DNA): TGTGCCAGCACCACCCACAGGACCGGGACGCTCAAATCGGGCTACACCTTC. Translation: CASTTHRTGTLKSGYTF.

CDR3 sequence: CASSHRASYEQYF. CDR3 DNA: TGTGCCAGCTCCCATAGGGCCTCCTACGAGCAGTACTTC. The chain couples TRBV18 to TRBJ2-7; D is ambiguous. The V gene lost 6 bases and the J gene lost 0 bases, with 9 bases spanning the gap. Germline CDR1 is KGHSH and CDR2 is LQKENI. The CDR3 sequence is 13 residues long.

This clonotype was counted a few times. V usage is TRBV12-3 or TRBV12-4 and J usage is TRBJ2-1, with no clear D. This CDR3 region has 15 residues. The ends were cut back, 6 bases at V and 0 bases at J, with 12 bases in the middle. The CDR3 DNA follows: TGTGCCAGCAGCCGCAGCGTCAGCTCCTACAATGAGCAGTTCTTC. Protein sequence: CASSRSVSSYNEQFF.

The J gene is TRBJ2-7, the V gene TRBV6-5, with TRBD2 matching 10 bases. The CDR3 length is 17 residues. V trimming: 4 bases; J trimming: 5 bases; junction bases outside the gene matches: 14. Germline V CDR1 and CDR2: MNHEY, SVGAGI. CDR3 DNA: TGTGCCAGCAGTTCCCTCCTAGCGGGAGAAATGTCCCACGAGCAGTACTTC. Its translation is CASSSLLAGEMSHEQYF.

J is TRBJ2-7 and V is TRBV29-1; D uncertain. Germline CDR1 SQVTM, CDR2 ANQGSEA. V dropped 6 bases and J dropped 4 bases, with 10 bases sitting between them. The CDR3 is 11 amino acids. The CDR3 sequence: CSVTREYEQYF. The CDR3 coding sequence is TGCAGCGTGACAAGGGAATACGAGCAGTACTTC.

The J gene is TRBJ2-3, the V gene TRBV6-5, with a tentative D call TRBD1 (6 bases). The CDR3 is 16 residues long. The V gene's germline CDR1 is MNHEY and CDR2 SVGAGI. The V end lost 3 bases, the J end lost 0 bases, and 13 bases lay between the germline ends. CDR3 residues: CASSYWTATSTDTQYF. Written as DNA, the CDR3 is TGTGCCAGCAGTTATTGGACAGCCACTAGCACAGATACGCAGTATTTT.

The chain joins TRBV2 to TRBJ2-1; D ambiguous. Trimming left V 6 bases short and J 0 bases short, with 6 bases between. CDR1 SNHLY and CDR2 FYNNEI come from the germline V gene. The CDR3 is made up of 13 amino acids. The CDR3 is CASRADSYNEQFF. The DNA for the CDR3 is TGTGCCAGCAGGGCAGACTCCTACAATGAGCAGTTCTTC.

V is TRBV6-1 and J is TRBJ2-3; no reliable D call. Germline assignment: CDR1 MNHNS and CDR2 SASEGT. Trimming cost V 7 bases and J 8 bases, with 13 bases left between them. CDR3 size: 12 residues. The DNA for the CDR3 is TGTGCCAGCACCGCTATAGGGCCTACGCAGTATTTT. Translation gives CASTAIGPTQYF.

This sequence joins TRBV30 and TRBJ2-5, with TRBD2 identical over 8 bases. In germline, CDR1 is GTSNPN, CDR2 SVGIG (reference sequence). Losses at the gene ends were 4 bases for V and 4 bases for J; bases not matched to a gene: 5. The CDR3 has 13 residues. CDR3 bases: TGTGCCTGGAACCCGGGAGGGCCAGAGACCCAGTACTTC. It codes for CAWNPGGPETQYF.